One and the same sample provided the 23 T cell receptor beta chains below, sequenced in a study of OX40 agonist ivuxolimab in advanced cancers. Generated by immunoSEQ multiplex PCR, the TCRdb table keeps only in-frame clones and is missing some. Counted here are around 76,000 clones, roughly 90% occurring once; the ten biggest clones make up 10%. The sequencing here drew on CD4+ or CD8+ T cells sorted from blood, taken in a trial of the OX40 agonist ivuxolimab. The receptors were sampled from an adult with an advanced solid tumor such as melanoma, head and neck, liver or kidney cancer.

V and J are TRBV25-1 and TRBJ2-7; 8 nucleotides align to TRBD1. J gave up 0 bases and V 7 bases, and 11 bases lay outside the gene matches. The germline gives CDR1 MGHDK, CDR2 SYGVNS. This CDR3 has 16 residues. In DNA, the CDR3 is TGTGCCAGCACTGGGATTCCGGACAGGGTCTCCTACGAGCAGTACTTC. Translated, it gives CASTGIPDRVSYEQYF.

CDR3 coding DNA: TGTGCCAGCAGCTCTACCCCCTCAAGGTACAATGAGCAGTTCTTC. Its translation is CASSSTPSRYNEQFF. The rearrangement uses TRBV7-3 and TRBJ2-1; no reliable D call. CDR3 length: 15 amino acids. Germline-derived CDR1 and CDR2 are SGHTA and FQGTGA. The V gene lost 4 bases and the J gene lost 4 bases, with 14 bases spanning the gap.

The chain is built from TRBV9 and TRBJ2-7, with D tentatively TRBD1 or TRBD2 (5 bases each). V was pared by 0 bases and J by 0 bases, with 10 bases between. CDR1 and CDR2 (germline): SGDLS, YYNGEE. The CDR3 has 15 residues. The CDR3 is CASSVDSGSSYEQYF. The CDR3 DNA reads as TGTGCCAGCAGCGTAGACTCAGGGAGCTCCTACGAGCAGTACTTC.

The chain carries TRBV28 and TRBJ2-5; 11 positions match TRBD1. The CDR3 spans 15 residues. Germline V gives CDR1 MDHEN, CDR2 SYDVKM. V lost 5 bases to trimming and J lost 4 bases; unmatched junction nucleotides: 6. The CDR3 DNA reads as TGTGCCAGCAGTCCGCCCGGGACAGGGGGAGAGACCCAGTACTTC. Amino acids: CASSPPGTGGETQYF.

The V and J genes are TRBV6-6 and TRBJ2-5, with 9 bases lining up with TRBD2. The CDR3 totals 12 residues. Looked up from germline, CDR1 is MNHNY and CDR2 is SVGAGI (reference sequence). V shed 7 bases and J 11 bases; nucleotides not matched to a gene: 8. CDR3 protein: CASKASGEKQYF. The CDR3, as DNA: TGTGCCAGCAAGGCTAGCGGGGAAAAGCAGTACTTC.

The V and J genes are TRBV9 and TRBJ2-1; no reliable D call. The V and J ends lost 3 bases and 8 bases respectively, with 18 bases between them. Per germline, CDR1 SGDLS and CDR2 YYNGEE. The CDR3 loop spans 15 amino acids. The CDR3 loop is CASSASITEIYEQFF. As DNA, the CDR3 is TGTGCCAGCAGCGCCTCAATTACCGAGATCTATGAGCAGTTCTTC.

The CDR3 DNA sequence: TGTGCCAGCACCGACAGTGGGCCGGACACTGAAGCTTTCTTT. Amino acid sequence: CASTDSGPDTEAFF. The chain carries TRBV5-6 and TRBJ1-1; D is possibly TRBD1 (5 bases). The CDR3 has 14 residues. Trimming took off 6 bases at V and 3 bases at J, with 15 bases between the two ends. Germline-derived CDR1 and CDR2 are SGHDT and YYEEEE.

The V gene is TRBV29-1, the J gene TRBJ2-7; D is tentatively TRBD1 or TRBD2 (5 bases each). The CDR3 contains 13 residues. V was shortened by 7 bases and J by 6 bases, with 19 bases between the two germline ends. Germline-derived CDR1 and CDR2 are SQVTM and ANQGSEA. The CDR3 reads CSAWGRDPLEQYF. In nucleotides, the CDR3 is TGCAGCGCCTGGGGCAGGGACCCCCTCGAGCAGTACTTC.

The V and J genes are TRBV6-1 and TRBJ2-7, with 8 bases lining up with TRBD2. This CDR3 is 14 amino acids long. V dropped 5 bases and J dropped 6; count of bases not matched to a gene: 9. The germline CDR1 and CDR2 sequences are MNHNS and SASEGT. The CDR3 nucleotides are TGTGCCAGCAGTTCTTACGGGAGGGCGGGCGAGCAGTACTTC. Encoded protein: CASSSYGRAGEQYF.

The J gene is TRBJ1-1, the V gene TRBV6-5; D is ambiguous. Between the trimmed V and J ends, which lost 4 bases and 3 bases, there was a span of 18 bases. This CDR3 is built from 16 residues. Germline CDR1 MNHEY, CDR2 SVGAGI. This chain's CDR3 is CASSSPRRREDTEAFF. In nucleotides, the CDR3 is TGTGCCAGCAGTTCCCCTCGTAGAAGGGAGGACACTGAAGCTTTCTTT.

The chain uses TRBV13 and TRBJ1-1; no clear D gene. Germline V lookup: CDR1 PRHDT, CDR2 FYEKMQ (reference sequence). V was pared by 3 bases and J by 5 bases, with 10 bases between. The CDR3 runs 13 residues. The CDR3 spells CASSLAGGTEAFF. In nucleotides, the CDR3 is TGTGCCAGCAGCTTGGCAGGAGGGACTGAAGCTTTCTTT.

This clone was detected once. This chain joins TRBV5-1 and TRBJ1-4; no reliable D call. The germline V and J ends were trimmed by 5 bases and 3 bases, with 8 bases remaining between them. CDR1 is SGHRS, CDR2 YFSETQ, per germline. The CDR3 has 13 residues. The CDR3 spells CASSPGANEKLFF. In DNA form, the CDR3 reads TGCGCCAGCAGTCCAGGCGCTAATGAAAAACTGTTTTTT.

V and J are TRBV10-3 and TRBJ2-1; D is tentatively TRBD1 or TRBD2 (6 bases each). CDR1 is ENHRY, CDR2 SYGVKD, per germline. The CDR3 totals 12 residues. With 8 bases removed from V and 7 bases from J, the gap between germline ends came to 12 bases. This chain's CDR3 is CAIREGGNEQFF. CDR3 DNA: TGTGCCATCCGAGAAGGGGGGAATGAGCAGTTCTTC.

V is TRBV5-1 and J is TRBJ2-7; D may be TRBD2 (5 bases). The germline CDR1 and CDR2 sequences are SGHRS and YFSETQ. Trimming pared 4 bases from V and 0 bases from J, leaving 8 bases between. This CDR3 has 13 amino acids. The DNA for the CDR3 is TGCGCCAGCAGCGGACTGAACTCCTACGAGCAGTACTTC. This gives the protein CASSGLNSYEQYF.

CDR3 sequence (DNA): TGTGCCAGCAGTGGACACGGGACTAGCGCCAACAATGAGCAGTTCTTC. It is translated as CASSGHGTSANNEQFF. The rearrangement joins TRBV25-1 to TRBJ2-1, with 10 bases lining up with TRBD2. V shed 4 bases and J 5 bases; nucleotides not matched to a gene: 8. The CDR3 contains 16 residues. Germline CDR1 reads MGHDK; CDR2 reads SYGVNS.

The chain is built from TRBV19 and TRBJ2-4; tentative D call: TRBD1 (6 bases). V gave up 5 bases and J gave up 0 bases, with 14 bases separating them. Germline assignment: CDR1 LNHDA and CDR2 SQIVND (reference sequence). CDR3 size: 16 residues. The CDR3 sequence: CASSHRVNRAKNIQYF. CDR3 bases: TGTGCCAGTAGTCACAGGGTTAACCGAGCCAAAAACATTCAGTACTTC. The whole variable domain, filled in from reference TRBV19 and TRBJ2-4, reads DGGITQSPKYLFRKEGQNVTLSCEQNLNHDAMYWYRQDPGQGLRLIYYSQIVNDFQKGDIAEGYSVSREKKESFPLTVTSAQKNPTAFYLCASSHRVNRAKNIQYFGAGTRLSVL.

The gene calls are TRBV7-3 and TRBJ2-5, with 9 bases matching TRBD2. V lost 3 bases, J lost 1 base, and 3 bases stayed unmatched. Looked up from germline, CDR1 is SGHTA and CDR2 is FQGTGA. This CDR3 is 15 amino acids long. CDR3 sequence (DNA): TGTGCCAGCAGCTTGGCGGGAGGGACCCAAGAGACCCAGTACTTC. Its translation is CASSLAGGTQETQYF.

This chain uses TRBV5-4 with TRBJ1-4; 7 bases align to TRBD1. The germline V gene encodes CDR1 SGHNT and CDR2 YYREEE (reference sequence). The CDR3 consists of 14 residues. V gave up 4 bases and J gave up 5 bases; unmatched junction bases: 5. DNA for the CDR3: TGTGCCAGCAGCGAAGGGACAGCGAATGAAAAACTGTTTTTT. Translated, it gives CASSEGTANEKLFF.

The V and J genes are TRBV28 and TRBJ1-2; 10 positions agree with TRBD1. CDR1 and CDR2 from the germline V gene are MDHEN and SYDVKM. Germline trimming cut 4 bases from V and 5 bases from J; bases unmatched to any gene: 10. This CDR3 comprises 16 residues. In nucleotides, the CDR3 is TGTGCCAGCAGTTGGGGGGTTGGGACAGGGGTGTATGGCTACACCTTC. This codes for CASSWGVGTGVYGYTF.

This clone came up once. This chain joins TRBV5-1 and TRBJ2-3, with 16 positions matching TRBD2. V trimming: 4 bases; J trimming: 2 bases; junction bases outside the gene matches: 7. Germline CDR1 SGHRS, CDR2 YFSETQ. There are 18 residues in the CDR3. This chain's CDR3 is CASSPGLAGGLTTDTQYF. DNA of the CDR3: TGCGCCAGCAGCCCGGGACTAGCGGGGGGGCTTACCACAGATACGCAGTATTTT. Supplemented by reference TRBV5-1 and TRBJ2-3, the full variable domain reads KAGVTQTPRYLIKTRGQQVTLSCSPISGHRSVSWYQQTPGQGLQFLFEYFSETQRNKGNFPGRFSGRQFSNSRSEMNVSTLELGDSALYLCASSPGLAGGLTTDTQYFGPGTRLTVL.

CDR3 in DNA: TGTGCCATCAGTGAGGGACAGGGAGTTGATCAGCCCCAGCATTTT. Amino acid sequence: CAISEGQGVDQPQHF. V is TRBV10-3 and J is TRBJ1-5, with 8 bases matching TRBD1. This CDR3 has 15 residues. The V gene's germline CDR1 is ENHRY and CDR2 SYGVKD. Losses at the gene ends were 2 bases for V and 5 bases for J; bases not matched to a gene: 5.

This chain uses TRBV5-6 with TRBJ2-7; D is possibly TRBD2 (6 bases). This CDR3 is 13 amino acids long. Trimming shortened V by 2 bases and J by 3 bases, and 9 bases separated the two germline ends. Germline values: CDR1 SGHDT, CDR2 YYEEEE. CDR3 sequence (DNA): TGTGCCAGCAGCTTCGGACTACTCTACGAGCAGTACTTC. It translates to CASSFGLLYEQYF. Supplemented by reference TRBV5-6 and TRBJ2-7, the full variable domain reads DAGVTQSPTHLIKTRGQQVTLRCSPKSGHDTVSWYQQALGQGPQFIFQYYEEEERQRGNFPDRFSGHQFPNYSSELNVNALLLGDSALYLCASSFGLLYEQYFGPGTRLTVT.

This chain joins TRBV4-1 and TRBJ2-6; no definite D call. Germline V gives CDR1 MGHRA, CDR2 YSYEKL. CDR3 length: 17 amino acids. V dropped 4 bases and J dropped 3 bases, with 16 bases sitting between them. The CDR3: CASSPWVVWGGANVLTF. The DNA for the CDR3 is TGCGCCAGCAGCCCCTGGGTTGTTTGGGGTGGGGCCAACGTCCTGACTTTC.